This T cell receptor (beta chain) is from a study of T cell responses to AZD1222 COVID-19 vaccine. TCRdb's copy holds only in-frame clones and misses some; the assay was immunoSEQ multiplex PCR. The table has around 150,000 clones, roughly nine tenths seen once; the top ten hold about 1.5%. Material: peripheral blood, obtained on day 0 of AZD1222 vaccination. This TCR was sampled from an adult in good health.

Written as DNA, the CDR3 is TGTGCCAGCAGCTTGTGGGACAGGGACGTTAAGACCCAGTACTTC. Translated: CASSLWDRDVKTQYF. The V and J genes are TRBV5-6 and TRBJ2-5; 9 nucleotides line up with TRBD1. V was pared by 1 base and J by 6 bases, with 7 bases of the junction left unmatched. CDR1 SGHDT and CDR2 YYEEEE come from the germline V gene. The CDR3 consists of 15 residues.